These 9 T cell receptor beta chains were sequenced from one sample in a study of cytomegalovirus exposure and HLA in healthy donors. Clones were sequenced by immunoSEQ multiplex PCR, and TCRdb holds only the in-frame ones, with some missing. The data contain more than 65,000 clones, 85% to 95% of them singletons. Source material: PBMCs. Receptors were obtained from a man aged 18 to 29 in good health and CMV-seronegative.

V and J are TRBV2 and TRBJ1-3, with TRBD1 matching 9 bases. Germline V lookup: CDR1 SNHLY, CDR2 FYNNEI. V was clipped by 7 bases and J by 3 bases; unmatched bases: 10. The CDR3 has 16 amino acids. Here the CDR3 DNA reads TGTGCCAGCAAACCCTTGGACAGGGGAAGTGGAAACACCATATATTTT. Its protein product is CASKPLDRGSGNTIYF. The full variable domain, completed using reference TRBV2 and TRBJ1-3, is EPEVTQTPSHQVTQMGQEVILRCVPISNHLYFYWYRQILGQKVEFLVSFYNNEISEKSEIFDDQFSVERPDGSNFTLKIRSTKLEDSAMYFCASKPLDRGSGNTIYFGEGSWLTVV.

The gene calls are TRBV25-1 and TRBJ2-1, with 8 bases matching TRBD1. In germline, CDR1 is MGHDK, CDR2 SYGVNS. The CDR3 is 14 amino acids. The J segment lost 6 bases and the V segment lost 4 bases, leaving 5 bases of the junction unmatched. CDR3 nucleotide sequence: TGTGCCAGCAGTGTACTTGACAGGGGCAATGAGCAGTTCTTC. Amino acids: CASSVLDRGNEQFF. Complete variable domain (other parts from reference TRBV25-1 and TRBJ2-1): EADIYQTPRYLVIGTGKKITLECSQTMGHDKMYWYQQDPGMELHLIHYSYGVNSTEKGDLSSESTVSRIRTEHFPLTLESARPSHTSQYLCASSVLDRGNEQFFGPGTRLTVL.

The genes are TRBV7-6 and TRBJ2-5; TRBD1 is a possible D gene (6 bases). Germline-derived CDR1 and CDR2 are SGHVS and FNYEAQ. CDR3 length equals 13 residues. The ends were cut back, 3 bases at V and 6 bases at J, with 11 bases in the middle. CDR3 nucleotides: TGTGCCAGCAGCTTGGGACACTTGAAGACCCAGTACTTC. This translates into CASSLGHLKTQYF.

A single count supports this clone. The chain uses TRBV5-6 and TRBJ2-7, with TRBD1 identical over 12 bases. The CDR3 has 17 residues. V shed 4 bases and J 7 bases; nucleotides not matched to a gene: 15. Germline assignment: CDR1 SGHDT and CDR2 YYEEEE. The CDR3 spells CASSGTGTGGRYVEQYF. CDR3 coding DNA: TGTGCCAGCAGCGGTACCGGGACAGGGGGCAGATACGTGGAGCAGTACTTC. The whole variable domain, filled in from reference TRBV5-6 and TRBJ2-7, reads DAGVTQSPTHLIKTRGQQVTLRCSPKSGHDTVSWYQQALGQGPQFIFQYYEEEERQRGNFPDRFSGHQFPNYSSELNVNALLLGDSALYLCASSGTGTGGRYVEQYFGPGTRLTVT.

As regards this clone: The same CDR3 arises from other DNA sequences in this sample as well. V usage is TRBV30 and J usage is TRBJ1-5; D possibly corresponds to TRBD1 (5 bases). The CDR3 extends over 13 amino acids. The germline CDR1 and CDR2 sequences are GTSNPN and SVGIG (reference sequence). V dropped 1 base and J dropped 4 bases, with 8 bases sitting between them. CDR3 sequence reads: CAWSAQGNQPQHF. CDR3 nucleotides: TGTGCCTGGAGTGCCCAGGGAAATCAGCCCCAGCATTTT.

The chain carries TRBV7-2 and TRBJ1-5; 9 positions match TRBD1. V shed 6 bases and J 4 bases; nucleotides not matched to a gene: 7. The CDR3 extends over 15 amino acids. Per germline, CDR1 SGHTA and CDR2 FQGNSA. The CDR3 here is CASRERTGENQPQHF. The CDR3 DNA reads TGTGCCAGCAGGGAGCGGACAGGGGAGAATCAGCCCCAGCATTTT.

This chain links TRBV14 with TRBJ1-2; perhaps TRBD1 as D (5 bases). The V gene lost 0 bases and the J gene lost 2 bases, with 10 bases spanning the gap. This CDR3 region has 15 residues. CDR1 and CDR2 (germline): SGHDN, FVKESK. CDR3 nucleotides: TGTGCCAGCAGCCAAGACGCAGGGTCCAACTATGGCTACACCTTC. Translation: CASSQDAGSNYGYTF. The full variable domain, in which reference TRBV14 and TRBJ1-2 provide the parts outside the CDR3, is EAGVTQFPSHSVIEKGQTVTLRCDPISGHDNLYWYRRVMGKEIKFLLHFVKESKQDESGMPNNRFLAERTGGTYSTLKVQPAELEDSGVYFCASSQDAGSNYGYTFGSGTRLTVV.

The genes are TRBV2 and TRBJ1-2; TRBD1 agrees at 7 bases. The length of the CDR3 is 13 residues. The junction had 6 bases not matched to a gene; V was cut back by 7 bases and J by 4 bases. Germline V gene data show CDR1 as SNHLY and CDR2 as FYNNEI. The DNA for the CDR3 is TGTGCCAGCAAGGGACAGACGCCCTATGGCTACACCTTC. Its protein product is CASKGQTPYGYTF. The full variable domain, completed using reference TRBV2 and TRBJ1-2, is EPEVTQTPSHQVTQMGQEVILRCVPISNHLYFYWYRQILGQKVEFLVSFYNNEISEKSEIFDDQFSVERPDGSNFTLKIRSTKLEDSAMYFCASKGQTPYGYTFGSGTRLTVV.

This chain links TRBV21-1 with TRBJ2-3; the table's D call, TRBD1, has no DNA check behind it. TRBV21-1 is shown as a pseudogene. This CDR3 has 17 amino acids. CDR3 sequence reads: CASSKSTGLFDTDTQYF. The CDR3 DNA reads as TGTGCCAGCAGCAAAAGCACAGGATTATTTGACACAGATACGCAGTATTTT.